The rows below give T cell receptor beta chains drawn from one sample of a study of type 1 regulatory T cells. TCRdb recomputed calls from the reads with MiXCR, one row per CDR3 protein. The sample has approximately 19,000 distinct CDR3 sequences, roughly 10% seen once. The specimen was CD4+ T cells, either the whole sample or a sorted fraction (not recorded which). These receptor sequences come from a human donor in good health. CDR3s leave out the opening cysteine and the closing phenylalanine or tryptophan. The D gene is left open where the match is weak. Size tells how often a clone was seen (once, few, many) or the class of an expanded clone, and some rows leave it out.

J gene,D gene,V gene,clone size,CDR3 protein
TRBJ2-2,-,TRBV18,many,ASSSGNGISNTGELF
TRBJ1-1,TRBD1,TRBV6-1,-,ASSDRGRGTTEAF
TRBJ2-7,TRBD2,TRBV7-9,-,ASSSGLAGPYEQY
TRBJ2-3,-,TRBV20-1,many,SARPEDTQY
TRBJ2-1,-,TRBV14,many,ASSQGHRASSYNEQF
TRBJ1-3,-,TRBV5-5,few,ASSLALGSLVRSTIY
TRBJ2-7,-,TRBV7-6,-,ASSIGAAYEQY
TRBJ2-5,TRBD2,TRBV20-1,many,SAIRASGDQETQY
TRBJ2-2,-,TRBV3-1,medium-sized,ASSQGGPQLF
TRBJ2-1,-,TRBV20-1,many,SAQTTSHPNNEQF
TRBJ2-1,-,TRBV7-9,medium-sized,ASSLTYGEQF
TRBJ2-3,-,TRBV7-2,-,ASRARAADTQY
TRBJ2-7,-,TRBV7-9,-,ASSLALGESDEQY
TRBJ1-1,-,TRBV25-1,few,ASSESGRMNTEAF
TRBJ2-2,-,TRBV6-1,many,ASSEPNTGELF
TRBJ2-7,-,TRBV2,many,ASTPGQMDEQY
TRBJ2-1,-,TRBV9,once,ASSVTVTGEQF
TRBJ2-5,-,TRBV9,many,ASSVGGGTQY
TRBJ2-3,TRBD2,TRBV2,many,ASSPSGGYTDTQY
TRBJ1-4,-,TRBV9,few,ASSPQGLAGDEKLF
TRBJ1-4,-,TRBV29-1,many,SGRDGGDEKLF
TRBJ2-1,-,TRBV5-5,many,ASSLNWVLGNEQF
TRBJ2-1,-,TRBV5-1,-,ASSRIGNEQF
TRBJ1-2,TRBD1,TRBV5-1,few,ASSLYLQGDGYT
TRBJ2-1,TRBD2,TRBV20-1,many,SAERELPYNEQF
TRBJ2-2,-,TRBV9,many,ASSVAGQIHTGELF
TRBJ1-5,TRBD1,TRBV6-5,many,ASRRTGTESNQPQH
TRBJ2-7,-,TRBV14,many,ASSQVSGGSSYEQY
TRBJ1-5,-,TRBV14,-,ASSSKPVRVLSQPQH
TRBJ1-5,TRBD1,TRBV5-5,medium-sized,ASSPSIRDRGGQPQH
TRBJ1-1,-,TRBV20-1,few,SARAQNTEAF
TRBJ1-1,-,TRBV7-2,few,ASSKEVNTEAF
TRBJ2-2,-,TRBV20-1,many,SANDGRFGELF
TRBJ2-2,-,TRBV7-9,many,ASSPRTGTNTGELF
TRBJ2-7,-,TRBV6-5,many,ASAEAAGEQY
TRBJ2-7,-,TRBV19,many,ASRLGAGRTPYEQY
TRBJ2-1,TRBD2,TRBV4-3,many,ASSQVLAGVENEQF
TRBJ1-5,-,TRBV7-2,medium-sized,ASSPKQGTGQPQH
TRBJ1-2,TRBD1,TRBV5-6,many,ASSWDRNYGYT